These 27 T cell receptor beta chains share one sample of origin, sequenced in a study of cytomegalovirus exposure and HLA in healthy donors. Primers: 60 Vbeta forward and 13 Jbeta reverse. Profiled with immunoSEQ multiplex PCR; TCRdb holds only in-frame clones, not every one. Seen here are some 150,000 clones, around 88% observed once, and the top ten hold around 0.93%. The sequencing input was PBMCs. The origin of the receptors is a woman in her 30s in good health and CMV-seronegative.

The rearrangement uses TRBV6-5 and TRBJ2-7; TRBD1 is a possible D gene (6 bases). The CDR3 has 12 amino acids. The ends were cut back, 10 bases at V and 6 bases at J, with 16 bases in the middle. CDR1 and CDR2 from the germline V gene are MNHEY and SVGAGI. CDR3: CAIGTIGGEQYF. The CDR3 coding sequence is TGTGCCATCGGAACTATAGGGGGCGAGCAGTACTTC.

This chain links TRBV29-1 with TRBJ2-1; unclear D gene. This CDR3 is 11 amino acids long. Germline V gene data show CDR1 as SQVTM and CDR2 as ANQGSEA. V was shortened by 5 bases and J by 7 bases, with 9 bases between the two germline ends. The CDR3 DNA reads TGCAGCGTTAAAAACAGTAATGAGCAGTTCTTC. Translated, it gives CSVKNSNEQFF.

This sequence joins TRBV21-1 and TRBJ2-3; the D segment call TRBD2 is taken from the table without a DNA check. TRBV21-1 is a listed pseudogene. The CDR3 has 22 amino acids. The CDR3 DNA sequence: TGTGCCAGCAGCAGAAACCCCACCAGGACTGCTCGATCCTTTACCCTTGGAGATACGCAGTATTTT. Translating gives CASSRNPTRTARSFTLGDTQYF.

This rearrangement joins TRBV28 to TRBJ2-1, with 7 positions matching TRBD2. This CDR3 region has 15 residues. After removal of 7 bases from V and 9 bases from J, the junction contained 15 bases not matched to a gene. Germline CDR1 and CDR2: MDHEN and SYDVKM. In DNA, the CDR3 is TGTGCCAGCATCCCAGGAAGCGCGGGAGCGAGTGAGCAGTTCTTC. Translated: CASIPGSAGASEQFF.

The chain employs TRBV10-2 and TRBJ2-1; 11 positions agree with TRBD2. Germline lookup yields CDR1 WSHSY and CDR2 SAAADI. This CDR3 has 17 residues. Germline trimming cut 1 base from V and 3 bases from J; bases unmatched to any gene: 5. For the CDR3, the DNA is TGCGCCAGCAGTGAGTTTCTAGCGGGGGGCCTCTACAATGAGCAGTTCTTC. Encoded protein: CASSEFLAGGLYNEQFF.

The rearrangement uses TRBV5-1 and TRBJ2-1; TRBD2 aligns across 14 bases. This CDR3 has 17 residues. Germline V lookup: CDR1 SGHRS, CDR2 YFSETQ. The trim removed 3 bases at V and 4 bases at J, leaving 6 bases unmatched. CDR3 protein: CASSSGTSGGRYNEQFF. The CDR3 DNA sequence: TGCGCCAGCAGCTCCGGGACTAGCGGGGGCCGATACAATGAGCAGTTCTTC.

V gene TRBV27 combines with J gene TRBJ1-2, with a possible D match to TRBD1 (6 bases). The CDR3 consists of 14 residues. Germline V gene sequence: CDR1 MNHEY, CDR2 SMNVEV (reference sequence). The V end was cut by 5 bases, the J end by 5 bases, with 15 bases between. Written as DNA, the CDR3 is TGTGCCAGCAGTCCCGGCGGGGGGCGTTATGGCTACACCTTC. Protein sequence: CASSPGGGRYGYTF.

This chain connects TRBV11-2 to TRBJ2-1; TRBD1 might be the D (7 bases). This CDR3 contains 14 residues. In germline, CDR1 is SGHAT, CDR2 FQNNGV. Trimming took off 5 bases at V and 8 bases at J, with 16 bases between the two ends. The CDR3 DNA reads TGTGCCAGCAGCCGCCTACTCAGGGGGGATGAGCAGTTCTTC. The encoded protein is CASSRLLRGDEQFF. Variable domain in full (rest from reference TRBV11-2 and TRBJ2-1): EAGVAQSPRYKIIEKRQSVAFWCNPISGHATLYWYQQILGQGPKLLIQFQNNGVVDDSQLPKDRFSAERLKGVDSTLKIQPAKLEDSAVYLCASSRLLRGDEQFFGPGTRLTVL.

The chain couples TRBV6-5 to TRBJ2-7, with D tentatively TRBD1 (6 bases). Germline V gives CDR1 MNHEY, CDR2 SVGAGI. V lost 2 bases to trimming and J lost 5 bases, with 10 bases between them. The CDR3 is 13 residues long. The chain's CDR3 is CASSYPNRDEQYF. CDR3 in DNA: TGTGCCAGCAGTTACCCGAACAGGGACGAGCAGTACTTC.

V and J are TRBV5-1 and TRBJ1-2; the D is unclear. CDR1 SGHRS and CDR2 YFSETQ come from the germline V gene. V lost 5 bases to trimming and J lost 8 bases, with 19 bases between them. The CDR3 spans 14 residues. The DNA of the CDR3 is TGCGCCAGCAGACTCATTGGCGAGGCGGGCGGCTACACCTTC. Translation gives CASRLIGEAGGYTF.

The chain links TRBV6-1 to TRBJ2-7, with 8 bases aligning to TRBD1. Germline CDR1 and CDR2: MNHNS and SASEGT. Unmatched junction bases numbered 15, after V lost 7 bases and J lost 7 bases. The CDR3 loop spans 15 amino acids. The CDR3 nucleotides read TGTGCCAGCACCCCGGGACAGGTATTTTCGGGTGAGCAGTACTTC. Translating it yields CASTPGQVFSGEQYF.

The chain has TRBV27 and TRBJ2-7, with 8 bases fitting TRBD2. Trimming took 6 bases from V and 2 from J; bases not matched to a gene: 6. The CDR3 contains 14 residues. The germline V gene encodes CDR1 MNHEY and CDR2 SMNVEV (reference sequence). CDR3 bases: TGTGCCAGCAGAGTAGCGGGATTCGCCTACGAGCAGTACTTC. Its translation: CASRVAGFAYEQYF.

The chain couples TRBV7-6 to TRBJ2-7; a weak D match, TRBD1 (6 bases). Per germline, CDR1 SGHVS and CDR2 FNYEAQ. CDR3 length equals 15 residues. V was cut by 5 bases and J by 5 bases, with 19 bases left in between. The CDR3 loop is CASSLLIEGGHEQYF. As DNA, the CDR3 is TGTGCCAGCAGCCTGCTGATAGAAGGGGGACACGAGCAGTACTTC.

The genes are TRBV4-1 and TRBJ2-3, with 9 bases aligning to TRBD1. The CDR3 consists of 15 residues. V trimming: 3 bases; J trimming: 5 bases; junction bases outside the gene matches: 6. Germline CDR1 and CDR2: MGHRA and YSYEKL. For the CDR3, the DNA is TGCGCCAGCAGCCATCGGACAGGGGAAGGAGATACGCAGTATTTT. As protein: CASSHRTGEGDTQYF.

The chain employs TRBV7-9 and TRBJ2-7, with D unresolved. Trimming pared 5 bases from V and 7 bases from J, leaving 21 bases between. CDR3 length equals 15 residues. Germline CDR1 is SEHNR and CDR2 is FQNEAQ (reference sequence). CDR3 protein: CASSAMTGSLREQYF. CDR3 bases: TGTGCCAGCAGCGCCATGACTGGAAGCCTACGAGAGCAGTACTTC.

This sequence joins TRBV27 and TRBJ2-7; D remains ambiguous. The germline V gene has CDR1 MNHEY and CDR2 SMNVEV (reference sequence). This CDR3 is 13 amino acids long. Trimming pared 5 bases from V and 4 bases from J, leaving 12 bases between. The CDR3 coding sequence is TGTGCCAGCAGTATAGACGTCAGGTACGAGCAGTACTTC. It specifies CASSIDVRYEQYF.

The chain uses TRBV5-6 and TRBJ2-5, with 8 bases identical to TRBD2. The J segment lost 5 bases and the V segment lost 4 bases, leaving 7 bases of the junction unmatched. CDR1 is SGHDT, CDR2 YYEEEE, per germline. The CDR3 is 14 residues long. CDR3 nucleotide sequence: TGTGCCAGCAGCGTGGGCGGGGGGCAGGAGACCCAGTACTTC. This gives the protein CASSVGGGQETQYF.

This rearrangement joins TRBV6-1 to TRBJ1-5; D may be TRBD1 (6 bases). The CDR3 is 15 amino acids. V lost 7 bases and J 7 bases, leaving 20 bases between the germline ends. Germline V lookup: CDR1 MNHNS, CDR2 SASEGT. Here the CDR3 reads CASTPFGGRVQPQHF. CDR3 coding DNA: TGTGCCAGCACCCCTTTCGGGGGGCGGGTGCAGCCCCAGCATTTT.

The chain employs TRBV18 and TRBJ1-2; TRBD1 matches at 8 bases. CDR1 and CDR2 (germline): KGHSH, LQKENI. The CDR3 length is 14 residues. V lost 4 bases to trimming and J lost 4 bases; unmatched junction nucleotides: 5. CDR3 coding DNA: TGTGCCAGCTCACTCCCCGGACAGGGCTATGGCTACACCTTC. This gives the protein CASSLPGQGYGYTF.

The chain combines TRBV7-2 with TRBJ2-1, with 8 bases matching TRBD2. This CDR3 comprises 17 residues. The V gene's germline CDR1 is SGHTA and CDR2 FQGNSA. The V segment lost 5 bases and the J segment 5 bases; nucleotides outside the gene matches: 14. The CDR3 protein is CASSLRGGGSSHNEQFF. CDR3 in DNA: TGTGCCAGCAGCCTACGGGGCGGGGGGTCCAGTCACAATGAGCAGTTCTTC.

The chain combines TRBV19 with TRBJ1-4, with 7 bases lining up with TRBD1. With V trimmed by 7 bases and J by 8 bases, 10 bases remained unmatched. Germline-derived CDR1 and CDR2 are LNHDA and SQIVND (reference sequence). The CDR3 covers 14 residues. CDR3 amino acids: CASNPDRTREKLFF. CDR3 sequence (DNA): TGTGCCAGTAACCCGGACAGGACACGAGAAAAACTGTTTTTT.

V gene TRBV27 combines with J gene TRBJ1-2; TRBD1 is a possible D gene (6 bases). V dropped 4 bases and J dropped 3 bases, with 18 bases sitting between them. This CDR3 comprises 16 residues. Germline lookup yields CDR1 MNHEY and CDR2 SMNVEV (reference sequence). CDR3 DNA: TGTGCCAGCAGTTCCATAATTACAGGGCCCCACTATGGCTACACCTTC. Residues: CASSSIITGPHYGYTF.

The rearrangement uses TRBV28 and TRBJ1-5; TRBD1 might be the D (6 bases). Trimming took 5 bases from V and 4 from J, leaving 15 bases between them. This CDR3 spans 15 amino acids. Germline V gene data show CDR1 as MDHEN and CDR2 as SYDVKM. Here the CDR3 reads CASSAPGGLNQPQHF. CDR3 nucleotides: TGTGCCAGCAGTGCACCGGGGGGCCTAAATCAGCCCCAGCATTTT.

The chain is built from TRBV9 and TRBJ1-2; TRBD1 matches 10 bases. CDR1 is SGDLS and CDR2 is YYNGEE in the germline V gene. The CDR3 totals 16 residues. Trimming removed 0 bases from V and 8 bases from J; junction bases left unmatched: 10. CDR3 protein: CASSVGGQGHVGGYTF. CDR3 in DNA: TGTGCCAGCAGCGTAGGGGGACAGGGGCACGTCGGCGGCTACACCTTC.

The chain has TRBV27 and TRBJ2-3; 8 positions match TRBD2. V was clipped by 5 bases and J by 2 bases; unmatched bases: 6. CDR1 is MNHEY and CDR2 is SMNVEV in the germline V gene (reference sequence). This CDR3 comprises 15 residues. CDR3 loop: CASSPGRVATDTQYF. The CDR3 DNA reads TGTGCCAGCAGTCCCGGGAGGGTAGCCACAGATACGCAGTATTTT.

This clone was seen only a few times. The V and J genes are TRBV29-1 and TRBJ2-3; 7 bases align to TRBD1. This CDR3 region has 13 residues. Trimming took 3 bases from V and 4 from J; bases not matched to a gene: 4. The germline V gene has CDR1 SQVTM and CDR2 ANQGSEA. This CDR3 reads CSVEYQGADTQYF. The CDR3 DNA reads as TGCAGCGTTGAGTATCAGGGGGCAGATACGCAGTATTTT.

This chain joins TRBV27 and TRBJ1-5; TRBD1 agrees at 8 bases. Losses at the gene ends were 5 bases for V and 6 bases for J; bases not matched to a gene: 12. The CDR3 loop spans 16 amino acids. Germline lookup yields CDR1 MNHEY and CDR2 SMNVEV (reference sequence). The CDR3 DNA reads as TGTGCCAGCAGTCTCACCGGGACAGGCGGCGGTCAGCCCCAGCATTTT. Translation: CASSLTGTGGGQPQHF.